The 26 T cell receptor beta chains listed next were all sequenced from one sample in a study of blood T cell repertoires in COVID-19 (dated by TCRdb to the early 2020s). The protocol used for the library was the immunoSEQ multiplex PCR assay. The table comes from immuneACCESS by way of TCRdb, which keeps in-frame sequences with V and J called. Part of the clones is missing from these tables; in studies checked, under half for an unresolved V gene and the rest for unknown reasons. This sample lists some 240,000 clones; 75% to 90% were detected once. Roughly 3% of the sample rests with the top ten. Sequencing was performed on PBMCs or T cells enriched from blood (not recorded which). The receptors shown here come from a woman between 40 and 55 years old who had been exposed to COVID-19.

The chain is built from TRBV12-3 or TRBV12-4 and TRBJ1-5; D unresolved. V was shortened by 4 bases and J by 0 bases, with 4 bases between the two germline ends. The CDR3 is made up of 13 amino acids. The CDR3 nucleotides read TGTGCCAGCAGTTACGGTAGCAATCAGCCCCAGCATTTT. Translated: CASSYGSNQPQHF.

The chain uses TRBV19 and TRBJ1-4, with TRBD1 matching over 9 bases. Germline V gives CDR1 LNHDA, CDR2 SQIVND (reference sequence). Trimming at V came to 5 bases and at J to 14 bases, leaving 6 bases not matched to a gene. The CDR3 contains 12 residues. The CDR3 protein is CASSGSGTGLFF. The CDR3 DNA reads TGTGCCAGTAGTGGGTCCGGGACAGGGCTGTTTTTT.

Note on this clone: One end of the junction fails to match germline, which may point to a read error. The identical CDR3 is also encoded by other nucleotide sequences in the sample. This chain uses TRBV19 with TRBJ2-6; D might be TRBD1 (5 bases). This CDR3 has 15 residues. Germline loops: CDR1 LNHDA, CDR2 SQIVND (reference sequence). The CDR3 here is CASSYQGFGANVLTF. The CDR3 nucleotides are TGCGCCAGTAGTTATCAGGGCTTTGGGGCCAACGTCCTGACTTTC. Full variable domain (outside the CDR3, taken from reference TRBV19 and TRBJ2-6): DGGITQSPKYLFRKEGQNVTLSCEQNLNHDAMYWYRQDPGQGLRLIYYSQIVNDFQKGDIAEGYSVSREKKESFPLTVTSAQKNPTAFYLCASSYQGFGANVLTFGAGSRLTVL.

The CDR3 nucleotides are TGTGCCAGCTCGGCCCAGGTCTCTGGGGCCAACGTCCTGACTTTC. Encoded protein: CASSAQVSGANVLTF. The chain uses TRBV18 and TRBJ2-6; D not certain. V lost 6 bases and J 0 bases, leaving 9 bases between the germline ends. CDR1 KGHSH and CDR2 LQKENI come from the germline V gene. The CDR3 sequence is 15 residues long.

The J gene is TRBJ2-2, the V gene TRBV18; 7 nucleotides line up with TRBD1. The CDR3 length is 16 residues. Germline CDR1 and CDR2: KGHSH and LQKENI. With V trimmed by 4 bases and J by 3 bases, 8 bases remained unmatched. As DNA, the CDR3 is TGTGCCAGCTCACAACGACAGGGATCGGACACCGGGGAGCTGTTTTTT. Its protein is CASSQRQGSDTGELFF.

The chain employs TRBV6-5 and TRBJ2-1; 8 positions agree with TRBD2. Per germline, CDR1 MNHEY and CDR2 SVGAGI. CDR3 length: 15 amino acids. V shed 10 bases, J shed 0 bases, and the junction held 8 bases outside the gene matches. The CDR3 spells CATTIGTSSYNEQFF. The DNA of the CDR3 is TGTGCCACCACAATAGGGACTAGCTCCTACAATGAGCAGTTCTTC.

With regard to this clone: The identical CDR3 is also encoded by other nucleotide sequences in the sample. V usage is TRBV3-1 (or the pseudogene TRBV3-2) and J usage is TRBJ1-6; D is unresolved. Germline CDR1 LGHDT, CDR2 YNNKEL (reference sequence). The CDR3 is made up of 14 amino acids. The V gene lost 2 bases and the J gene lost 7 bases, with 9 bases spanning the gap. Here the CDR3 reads CASSQMTGNSPLHF. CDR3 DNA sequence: TGTGCCAGCAGCCAAATGACGGGGAATTCACCCCTCCACTTT.

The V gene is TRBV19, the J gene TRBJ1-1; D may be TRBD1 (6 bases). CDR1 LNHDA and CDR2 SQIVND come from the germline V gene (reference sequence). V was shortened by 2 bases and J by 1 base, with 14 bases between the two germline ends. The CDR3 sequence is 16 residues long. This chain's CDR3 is CASSISPIGGNTEAFF. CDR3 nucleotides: TGTGCCAGTAGTATAAGCCCGATAGGGGGGAACACTGAAGCTTTCTTT.

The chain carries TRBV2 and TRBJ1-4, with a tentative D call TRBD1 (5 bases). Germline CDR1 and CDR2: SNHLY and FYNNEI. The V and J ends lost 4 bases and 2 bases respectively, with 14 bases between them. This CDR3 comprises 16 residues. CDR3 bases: TGTGCCAGCAGTGCCCTTCCCTGGGGCACTAATGAAAAACTGTTTTTT. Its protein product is CASSALPWGTNEKLFF.

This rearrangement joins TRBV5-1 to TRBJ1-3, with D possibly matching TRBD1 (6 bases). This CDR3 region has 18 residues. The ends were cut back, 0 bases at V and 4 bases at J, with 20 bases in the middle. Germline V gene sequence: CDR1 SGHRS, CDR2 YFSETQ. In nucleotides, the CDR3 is TGCGCCAGCAGCTTGGGAAACATCGGACAGAACTACGGAAACACCATATATTTT. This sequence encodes CASSLGNIGQNYGNTIYF.

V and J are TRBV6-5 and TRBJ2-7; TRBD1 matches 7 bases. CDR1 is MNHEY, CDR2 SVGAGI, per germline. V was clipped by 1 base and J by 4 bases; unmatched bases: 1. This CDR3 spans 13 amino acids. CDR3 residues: CASSYLQGYEQYF. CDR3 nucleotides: TGTGCCAGCAGTTACTTACAGGGGTACGAGCAGTACTTC.

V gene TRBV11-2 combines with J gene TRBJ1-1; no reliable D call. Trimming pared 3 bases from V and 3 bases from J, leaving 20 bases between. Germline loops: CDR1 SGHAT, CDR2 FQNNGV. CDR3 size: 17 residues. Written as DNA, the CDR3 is TGTGCCAGCAGCTTTCATATGGGAGGTCGGCAGTACACTGAAGCTTTCTTT. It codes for CASSFHMGGRQYTEAFF.

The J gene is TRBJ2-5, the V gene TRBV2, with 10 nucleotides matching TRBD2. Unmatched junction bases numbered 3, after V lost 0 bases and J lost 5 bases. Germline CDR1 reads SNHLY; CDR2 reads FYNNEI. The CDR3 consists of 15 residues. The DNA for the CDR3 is TGTGCCAGCAGTGAAGCGCGAGCGGGAGGGGAGACCCAGTACTTC. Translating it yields CASSEARAGGETQYF.

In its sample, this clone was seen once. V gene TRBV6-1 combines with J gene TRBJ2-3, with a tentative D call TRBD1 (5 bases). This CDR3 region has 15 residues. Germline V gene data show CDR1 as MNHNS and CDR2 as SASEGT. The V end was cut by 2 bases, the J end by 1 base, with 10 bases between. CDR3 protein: CASSEQGRGTDTQYF. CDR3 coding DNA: TGTGCCAGCAGTGAACAGGGAAGGGGCACAGATACGCAGTATTTT.

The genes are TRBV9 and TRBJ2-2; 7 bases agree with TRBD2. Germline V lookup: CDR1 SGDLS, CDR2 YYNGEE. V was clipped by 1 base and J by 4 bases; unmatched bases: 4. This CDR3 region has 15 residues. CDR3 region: CASSVQRGPTGELFF. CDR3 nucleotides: TGTGCCAGCAGCGTACAGCGGGGACCCACCGGGGAGCTGTTTTTT.

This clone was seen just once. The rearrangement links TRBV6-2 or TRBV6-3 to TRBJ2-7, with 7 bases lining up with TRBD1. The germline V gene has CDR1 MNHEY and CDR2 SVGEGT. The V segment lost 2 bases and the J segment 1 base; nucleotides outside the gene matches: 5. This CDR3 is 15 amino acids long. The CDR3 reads CASSYGTARSYEQYF. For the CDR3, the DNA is TGTGCCAGCAGTTACGGGACAGCTCGATCCTACGAGCAGTACTTC.

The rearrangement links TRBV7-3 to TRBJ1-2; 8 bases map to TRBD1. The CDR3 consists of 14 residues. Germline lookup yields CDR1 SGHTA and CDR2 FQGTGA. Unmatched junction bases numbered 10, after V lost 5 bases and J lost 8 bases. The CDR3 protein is CASSPRPTGGGYTF. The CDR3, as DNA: TGTGCCAGCAGCCCTCGGCCTACAGGGGGAGGCTACACCTTC.

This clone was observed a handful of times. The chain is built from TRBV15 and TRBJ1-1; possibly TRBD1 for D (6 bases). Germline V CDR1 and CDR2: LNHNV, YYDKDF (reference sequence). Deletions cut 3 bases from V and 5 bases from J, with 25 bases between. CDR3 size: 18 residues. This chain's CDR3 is CATSRVGAGTGWGTEAFF. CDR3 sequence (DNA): TGTGCCACCAGCAGGGTAGGCGCAGGTACAGGGTGGGGAACTGAAGCTTTCTTT.

CDR3 region: CASSFSDRGHRDEQYF. CDR3 DNA: TGTGCCAGCAGCTTCTCCGACAGGGGGCATCGGGACGAGCAGTACTTC. This rearrangement joins TRBV7-9 to TRBJ2-7; 10 bases align to TRBD1. V lost 3 bases to trimming and J lost 5 bases; unmatched junction nucleotides: 10. The CDR3 runs 16 residues. Germline V CDR1 and CDR2: SEHNR, FQNEAQ (reference sequence).

CDR3 DNA sequence: TGTGCCAGCAGTTTCAGGCGCACTAATGAAAAACTGTTTTTT. It translates to CASSFRRTNEKLFF. This chain links TRBV28 with TRBJ1-4, with D hard to call. Trimming shortened V by 3 bases and J by 2 bases, and 7 bases separated the two germline ends. CDR1 and CDR2 from the germline V gene are MDHEN and SYDVKM. The CDR3 is made up of 14 amino acids.

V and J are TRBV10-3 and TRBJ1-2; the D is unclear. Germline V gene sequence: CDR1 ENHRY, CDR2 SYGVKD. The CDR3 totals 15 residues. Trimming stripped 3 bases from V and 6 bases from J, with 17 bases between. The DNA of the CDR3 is TGTGCCATCAGTGACCCGAGCCGGGTCAACCATGGCTACACCTTC. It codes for CAISDPSRVNHGYTF.

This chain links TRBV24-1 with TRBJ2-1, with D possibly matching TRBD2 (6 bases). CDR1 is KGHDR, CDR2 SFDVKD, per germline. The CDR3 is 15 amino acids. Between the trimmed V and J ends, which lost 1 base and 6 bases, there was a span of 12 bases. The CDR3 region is CATSDLGGQRNEQFF. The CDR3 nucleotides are TGTGCCACCAGTGATTTAGGAGGGCAGCGCAATGAGCAGTTCTTC.

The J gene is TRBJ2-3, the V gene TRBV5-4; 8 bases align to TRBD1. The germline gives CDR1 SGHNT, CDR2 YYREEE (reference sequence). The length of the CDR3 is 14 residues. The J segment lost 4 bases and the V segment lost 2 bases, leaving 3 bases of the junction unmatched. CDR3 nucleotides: TGTGCCAGCAGCTTCGGACAGGGCGCAGATACGCAGTATTTT. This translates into CASSFGQGADTQYF. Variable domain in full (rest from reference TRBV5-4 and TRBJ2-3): ETGVTQSPTHLIKTRGQQVTLRCSSQSGHNTVSWYQQALGQGPQFIFQYYREEENGRGNFPPRFSGLQFPNYSSELNVNALELDDSALYLCASSFGQGADTQYFGPGTRLTVL.

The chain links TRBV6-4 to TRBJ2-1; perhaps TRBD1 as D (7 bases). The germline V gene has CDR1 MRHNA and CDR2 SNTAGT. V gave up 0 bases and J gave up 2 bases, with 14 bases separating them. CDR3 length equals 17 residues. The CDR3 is CASSDSGAGTAYNEQFF. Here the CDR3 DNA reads TGTGCCAGCAGTGACTCGGGCGCGGGGACAGCCTACAATGAGCAGTTCTTC.

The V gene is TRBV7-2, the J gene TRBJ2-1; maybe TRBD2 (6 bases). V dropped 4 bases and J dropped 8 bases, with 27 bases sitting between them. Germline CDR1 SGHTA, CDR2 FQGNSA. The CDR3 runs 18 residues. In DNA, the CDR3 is TGTGCCAGCAGCTCCGCCGGGGTGGGCGGAGGGTCTTTATATGAGCAGTTCTTC. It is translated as CASSSAGVGGGSLYEQFF.

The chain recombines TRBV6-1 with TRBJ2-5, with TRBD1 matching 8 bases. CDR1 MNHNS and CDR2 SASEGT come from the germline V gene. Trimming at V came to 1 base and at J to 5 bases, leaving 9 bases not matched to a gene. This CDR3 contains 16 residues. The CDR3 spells CASSEGTVDRVETQYF. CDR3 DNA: TGTGCCAGCAGTGAAGGGACGGTGGACAGGGTGGAGACCCAGTACTTC.